This entry concerns a single T cell receptor (beta chain). This sample is part of a study of T cell responses to AZD1222 COVID-19 vaccine. The V and J ends lost 4 bases and 3 bases respectively, with 9 bases between them. This CDR3 region has 13 residues. The method was immunoSEQ multiplex PCR; TCRdb's version includes in-frame clones alone and lacks a portion of them. This sample has approximately 130,000 clones, with approximately 90% found just once. The receptor's source is an adult who received the AZD1222 COVID-19 vaccine. The sample was peripheral blood, taken 28 days after the second AZD1222 dose. The chain combines TRBV12-3 or TRBV12-4 with TRBJ1-1; no reliable D call. This CDR3 reads CASSYGPHTEAFF. In DNA form, the CDR3 reads TGTGCCAGCAGTTACGGACCGCACACTGAAGCTTTCTTT.